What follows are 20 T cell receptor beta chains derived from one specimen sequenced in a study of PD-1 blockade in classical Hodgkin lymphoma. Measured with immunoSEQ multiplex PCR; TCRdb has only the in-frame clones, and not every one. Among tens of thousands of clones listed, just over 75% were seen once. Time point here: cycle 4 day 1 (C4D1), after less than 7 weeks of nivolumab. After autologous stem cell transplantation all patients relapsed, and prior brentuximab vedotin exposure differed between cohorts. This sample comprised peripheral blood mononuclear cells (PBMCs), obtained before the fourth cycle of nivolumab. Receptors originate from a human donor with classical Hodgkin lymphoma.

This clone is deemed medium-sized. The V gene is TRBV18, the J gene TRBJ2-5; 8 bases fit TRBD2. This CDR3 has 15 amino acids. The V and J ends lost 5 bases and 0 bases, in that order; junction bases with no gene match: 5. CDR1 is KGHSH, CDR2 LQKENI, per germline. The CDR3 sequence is CASSWTSSYQETQYF. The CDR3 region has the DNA TGTGCCAGCTCATGGACTAGCTCCTACCAAGAGACCCAGTACTTC.

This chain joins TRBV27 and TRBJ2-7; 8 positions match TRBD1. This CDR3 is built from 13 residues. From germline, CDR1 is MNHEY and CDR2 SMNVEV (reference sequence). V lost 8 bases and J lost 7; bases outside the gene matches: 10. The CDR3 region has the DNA TGTGCCAGCCTCCCGAGGACAGGGAAGGAGCAGTACTTC. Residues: CASLPRTGKEQYF.

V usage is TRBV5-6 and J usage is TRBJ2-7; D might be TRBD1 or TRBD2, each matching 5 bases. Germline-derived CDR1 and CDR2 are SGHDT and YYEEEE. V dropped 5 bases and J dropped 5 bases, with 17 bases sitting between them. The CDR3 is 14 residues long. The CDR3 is CASSWRAGSHEQYF. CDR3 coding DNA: TGTGCCAGCAGTTGGCGGGCAGGGAGCCACGAGCAGTACTTC.

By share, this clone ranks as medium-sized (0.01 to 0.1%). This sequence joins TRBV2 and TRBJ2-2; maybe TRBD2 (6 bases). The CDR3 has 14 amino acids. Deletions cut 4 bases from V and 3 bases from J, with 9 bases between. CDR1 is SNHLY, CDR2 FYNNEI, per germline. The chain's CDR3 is CASSAGSYTGELFF. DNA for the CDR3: TGTGCCAGCAGTGCCGGGAGCTACACCGGGGAGCTGTTTTTT.

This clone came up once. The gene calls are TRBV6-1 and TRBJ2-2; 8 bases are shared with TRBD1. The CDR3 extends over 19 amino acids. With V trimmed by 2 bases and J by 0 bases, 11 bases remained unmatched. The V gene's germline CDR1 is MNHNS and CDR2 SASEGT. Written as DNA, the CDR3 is TGTGCCAGCAGTGAAACTTTATTCGGGACAGGTCCGAACACCGGGGAGCTGTTTTTT. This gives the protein CASSETLFGTGPNTGELFF.

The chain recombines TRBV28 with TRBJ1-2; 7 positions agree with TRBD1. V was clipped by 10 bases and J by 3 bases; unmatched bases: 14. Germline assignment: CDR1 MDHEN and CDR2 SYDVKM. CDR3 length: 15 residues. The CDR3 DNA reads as TGTGCCACCGTCGTACCAACCAGGGGGTACTATGGCTACACCTTC. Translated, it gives CATVVPTRGYYGYTF.

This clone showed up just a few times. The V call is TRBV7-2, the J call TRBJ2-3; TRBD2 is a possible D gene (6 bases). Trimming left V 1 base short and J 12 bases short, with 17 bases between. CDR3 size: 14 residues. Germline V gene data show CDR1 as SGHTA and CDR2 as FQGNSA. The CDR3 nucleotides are TGTGCCAGCAGCTTAGGACAGCGGAGGGACCCCCAGTATTTT. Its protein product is CASSLGQRRDPQYF.

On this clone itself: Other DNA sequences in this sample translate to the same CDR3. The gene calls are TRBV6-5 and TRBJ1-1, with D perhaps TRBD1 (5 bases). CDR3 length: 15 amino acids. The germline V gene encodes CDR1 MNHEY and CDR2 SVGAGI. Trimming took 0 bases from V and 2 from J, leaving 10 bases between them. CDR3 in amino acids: CASSYSRGGNTEAFF. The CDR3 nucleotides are TGTGCCAGCAGTTACTCACGGGGGGGAAACACTGAAGCTTTCTTT.

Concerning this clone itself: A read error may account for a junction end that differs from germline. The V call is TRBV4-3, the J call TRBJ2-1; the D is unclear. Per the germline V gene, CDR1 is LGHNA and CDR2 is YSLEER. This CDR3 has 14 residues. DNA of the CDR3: TGCGCCAGCAGCCAAGATTACTCCCACAATGAGCAGTTCTTC. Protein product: CASSQDYSHNEQFF.

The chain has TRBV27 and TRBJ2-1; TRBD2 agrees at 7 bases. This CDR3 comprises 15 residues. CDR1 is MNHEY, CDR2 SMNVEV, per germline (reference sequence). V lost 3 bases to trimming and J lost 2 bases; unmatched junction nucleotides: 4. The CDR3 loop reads CASSLKGGTYNEQFF. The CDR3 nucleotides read TGTGCCAGCAGTTTGAAGGGAGGGACCTACAATGAGCAGTTCTTC.

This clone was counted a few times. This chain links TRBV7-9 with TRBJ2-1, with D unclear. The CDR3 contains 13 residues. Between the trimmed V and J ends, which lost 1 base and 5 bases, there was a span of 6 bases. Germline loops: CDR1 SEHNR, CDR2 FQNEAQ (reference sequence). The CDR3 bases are TGTGCCAGCAGCTTAGGGGTGGACAATGAGCAGTTCTTC. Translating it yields CASSLGVDNEQFF.

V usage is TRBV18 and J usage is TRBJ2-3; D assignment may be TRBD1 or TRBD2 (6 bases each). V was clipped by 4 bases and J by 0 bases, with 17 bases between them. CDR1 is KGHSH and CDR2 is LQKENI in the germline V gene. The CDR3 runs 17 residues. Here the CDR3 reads CASSRRGRITSTDTQYF. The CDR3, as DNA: TGTGCCAGCTCACGACGGGGGCGAATAACTAGCACAGATACGCAGTATTTT.

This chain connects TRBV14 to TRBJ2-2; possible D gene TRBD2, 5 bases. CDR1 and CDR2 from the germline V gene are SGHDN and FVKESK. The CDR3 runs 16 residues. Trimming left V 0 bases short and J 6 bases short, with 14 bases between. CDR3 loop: CASSQEGLGGAGELFF. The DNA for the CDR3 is TGTGCCAGCAGCCAAGAAGGGCTAGGAGGTGCCGGGGAGCTGTTTTTT.

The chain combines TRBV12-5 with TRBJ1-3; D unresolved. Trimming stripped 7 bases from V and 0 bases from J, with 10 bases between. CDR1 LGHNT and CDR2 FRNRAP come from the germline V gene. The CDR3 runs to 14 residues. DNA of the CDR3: TGTGCTAGTGCCTCGGGCGACTCTGGAAACACCATATATTTT. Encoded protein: CASASGDSGNTIYF.

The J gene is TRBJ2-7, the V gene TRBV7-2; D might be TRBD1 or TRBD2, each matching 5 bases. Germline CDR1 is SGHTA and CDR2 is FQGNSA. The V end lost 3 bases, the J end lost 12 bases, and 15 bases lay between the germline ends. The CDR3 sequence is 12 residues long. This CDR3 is CASSFYRDPPYF. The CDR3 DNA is TGTGCCAGCAGCTTTTACCGGGACCCTCCGTACTTC.

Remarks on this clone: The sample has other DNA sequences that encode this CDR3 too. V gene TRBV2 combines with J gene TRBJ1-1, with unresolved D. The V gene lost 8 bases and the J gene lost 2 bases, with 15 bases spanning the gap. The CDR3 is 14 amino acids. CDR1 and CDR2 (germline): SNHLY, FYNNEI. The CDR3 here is CASGRVGRNTEAFF. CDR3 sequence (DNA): TGTGCCAGCGGGAGAGTGGGCAGAAACACTGAAGCTTTCTTT.

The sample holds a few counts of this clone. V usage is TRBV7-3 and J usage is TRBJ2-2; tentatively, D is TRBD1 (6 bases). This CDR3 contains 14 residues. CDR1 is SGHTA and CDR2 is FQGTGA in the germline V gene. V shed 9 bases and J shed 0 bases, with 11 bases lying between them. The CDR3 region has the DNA TGTGCCAGTCAGGGGCCCGCGAACACCGGGGAGCTGTTTTTT. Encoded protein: CASQGPANTGELFF.

The CDR3 here is CASSQDSSGGTDTQYF. For the CDR3, the DNA is TGTGCCAGCAGCCAAGATTCTAGCGGGGGCACAGATACGCAGTATTTT. The rearrangement links TRBV4-2 to TRBJ2-3; 9 bases map to TRBD2. Germline CDR1 is LGHNA and CDR2 is YNFKEQ. The CDR3 contains 16 residues. The V and J ends lost 0 bases and 1 base, in that order; junction bases with no gene match: 2.

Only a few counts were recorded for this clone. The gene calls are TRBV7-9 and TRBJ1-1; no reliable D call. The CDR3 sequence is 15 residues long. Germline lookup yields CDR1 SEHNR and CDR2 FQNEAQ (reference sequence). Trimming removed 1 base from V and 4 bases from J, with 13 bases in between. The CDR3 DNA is TGTGCCAGCAGCTTAGTTCGGGCGTCGGGCACTGAAGCTTTCTTT. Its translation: CASSLVRASGTEAFF.

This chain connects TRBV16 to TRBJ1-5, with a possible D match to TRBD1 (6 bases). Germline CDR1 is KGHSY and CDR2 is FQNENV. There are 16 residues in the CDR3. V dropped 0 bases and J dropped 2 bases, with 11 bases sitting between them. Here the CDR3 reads CASSQSGRGGNQPQHF. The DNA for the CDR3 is TGTGCCAGCAGCCAATCGGGCAGGGGCGGCAATCAGCCCCAGCATTTT.